This TCR beta chain was sequenced during a study of blood T cell repertoires in COVID-19. In the study overall: PBMCs, B-cell-depleted T cells, or T cells were the source of the cDNA or gDNA that made up the material.

The CDR3 extends over 14 amino acids. V trimming: 7 bases; J trimming: 3 bases; junction bases outside the gene matches: 5. Looked up from germline, CDR1 is MNHEY and CDR2 is SMNVEV (reference sequence). In the original analysis: Reference gene primer amplification yielded estimated nucleated cell counts. TCRdb keeps only in-frame clones here, not all; method: immunoSEQ multiplex PCR. The V and J calls and clone size were taken over from that table, and D and trimming were inferred from the DNA. The sample comprises tens of thousands of clones, about nine tenths of which are singletons, and roughly 15% rests with the top ten.

This clonotype originated in a male donor with acute or convalescent COVID-19. The sequencing input was peripheral blood. The chain carries TRBV27 and TRBJ1-1, with 10 positions matching TRBD1. The CDR3 sequence: CASTPGTGDTEAFF. The CDR3 nucleotides read TGTGCCAGCACCCCAGGGACAGGGGACACTGAAGCTTTCTTT.